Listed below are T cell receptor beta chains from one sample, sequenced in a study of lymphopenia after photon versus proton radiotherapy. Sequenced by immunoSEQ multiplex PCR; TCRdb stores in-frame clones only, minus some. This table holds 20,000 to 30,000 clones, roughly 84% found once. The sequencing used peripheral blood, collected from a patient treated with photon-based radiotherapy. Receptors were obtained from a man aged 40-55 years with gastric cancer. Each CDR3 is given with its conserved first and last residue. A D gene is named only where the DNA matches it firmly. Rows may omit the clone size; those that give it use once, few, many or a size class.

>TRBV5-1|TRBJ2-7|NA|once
CASSLGTSEQYF
TGCGCCAGCAGCTTGGGCACCTCCGAGCAGTACTTC
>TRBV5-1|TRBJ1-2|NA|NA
CASSLAPESYGYTF
TGCGCCAGCAGCTTGGCCCCCGAATCCTATGGCTACACCTTC
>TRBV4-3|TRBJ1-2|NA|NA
CASSQDLVASYYGYTF
TGCGCCAGCAGCCAAGACCTAGTCGCCTCATACTATGGCTACACCTTC
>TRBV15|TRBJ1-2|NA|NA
CATSRENGGKEYTF
TGTGCCACCAGCAGAGAGAATGGGGGGAAAGAGTACACCTTC
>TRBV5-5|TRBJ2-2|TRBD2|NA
CASSFVPSGVTGELFF
TGTGCCAGCAGCTTTGTCCCTAGCGGGGTAACCGGGGAGCTGTTTTTT
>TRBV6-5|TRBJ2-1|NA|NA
CASRPGQYGEQFF
TGTGCCAGCAGACCCGGACAGTACGGTGAGCAGTTCTTC
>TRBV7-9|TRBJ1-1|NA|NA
CASSSLGDREAFF
TGTGCCAGCAGCTCGCTGGGAGACAGGGAAGCTTTCTTT
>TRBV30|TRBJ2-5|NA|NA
CAWIQSKETQYF
TGTGCCTGGATACAGTCTAAAGAGACCCAGTACTTC
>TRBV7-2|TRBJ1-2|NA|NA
CASSSRQIRGGGGYTF
TGTGCCAGCAGCTCGCGCCAAATAAGGGGGGGCGGAGGCTACACCTTC
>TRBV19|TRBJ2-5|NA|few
CASSMNFQETQYF
TGTGCCAGTAGTATGAACTTCCAAGAGACCCAGTACTTC
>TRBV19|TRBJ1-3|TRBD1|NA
CASSQGAPSSGNTIYF
TGTGCCAGTAGCCAGGGGGCGCCGAGCTCTGGAAACACCATATATTTT
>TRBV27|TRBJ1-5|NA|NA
CASSAEPNNQPQHF
TGTGCCAGCAGTGCCGAGCCGAATAATCAGCCCCAGCATTTT
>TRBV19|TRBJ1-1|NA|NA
CASGDPGRGTEAFF
TGTGCCAGTGGGGACCCCGGGAGGGGCACTGAAGCTTTCTTT
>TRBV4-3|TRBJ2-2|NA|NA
CASSQDGGYTGELFF
TGCGCCAGCAGCCAAGATGGGGGATACACCGGGGAGCTGTTTTTT
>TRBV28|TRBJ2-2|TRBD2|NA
CASRPGLASGELFF
TGTGCCAGCAGACCGGGACTAGCTTCCGGGGAGCTGTTTTTT
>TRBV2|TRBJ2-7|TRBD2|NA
CASSESGVEQYF
TGTGCCAGCAGTGAGAGCGGGGTCGAGCAGTACTTC
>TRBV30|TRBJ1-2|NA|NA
CAWSVHRVLANYGYTF
TGTGCCTGGAGTGTACATAGGGTGTTAGCTAACTATGGCTACACCTTC
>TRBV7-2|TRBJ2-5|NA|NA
CASSSTVRERETQYF
TGTGCCAGCAGCTCTACGGTCAGGGAGAGAGAGACCCAGTACTTC
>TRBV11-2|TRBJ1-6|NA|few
CASSLGNRVENSPLHF
TGTGCCAGCAGCTTAGGAAACCGCGTCGAGAATTCACCCCTCCACTTT
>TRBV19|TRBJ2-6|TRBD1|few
CASSPQGAHGANVLTF
TGTGCCAGTAGTCCGCAGGGGGCGCACGGGGCCAACGTCCTGACTTTC